The 5 T cell receptor beta chains below were found in one sample sequenced in a study of CD8+CD57+ T cells in acquired aplastic anemia (dated by TCRdb to between 2017 and 2018). Sequencing used an Illumina HiSeq 2000. Profiling of TCR beta VDJ combinations and CDR3 sequences used genomic DNA as the template. TCRdb trimmed the raw reads at Q25, called clones with MiXCR and kept productive beta chains. Identical CDR3 proteins give one entry, which carries the most common genes and DNA. Within this sample are a few hundred thousand distinct CDR3 sequences, with 61% of them counted one time only. Approximately 30% of the sample belongs to the ten largest clones. The sequencing sample was made of sorted CD4+, CD8+, or CD8+CD57+ T cells (not recorded which) from PBMCs. Every receptor here comes from a human donor in good health.

V is TRBV6-1 and J is TRBJ1-6; a possible D gene is TRBD1 (6 bases). CDR1 and CDR2 (germline): MNHNS, SASEGT. The V end was cut by 11 bases, the J end by 8 bases, with 19 bases between. The CDR3 is made up of 14 amino acids. Here the CDR3 DNA reads TGTGCCGCCGGACCTGGGGGCGCTTATTCACCCCTCCACTTT. Translation: CAAGPGGAYSPLHF.

This chain links TRBV7-2 with TRBJ2-7; a weak D match, TRBD2 (7 bases). Trimming removed 3 bases at V and 2 bases at J, with 11 bases between. Germline CDR1 is SGHTA and CDR2 is FQGNSA. The CDR3 is made up of 14 amino acids. The CDR3 sequence is CASSFGGPTYEQYF. The CDR3 region has the DNA TGTGCCAGCAGCTTCGGGGGGCCGACCTACGAGCAGTACTTC. The full variable domain, completed using reference TRBV7-2 and TRBJ2-7, is GAGVSQSPSNKVTEKGKDVELRCDPISGHTALYWYRQSLGQGLEFLIYFQGNSAPDKSGLPSDRFSAERTGGSVSTLTIQRTQQEDSAVYLCASSFGGPTYEQYFGPGTRLTVT.

This clonotype has ten or more counts. The chain's CDR3 is CASSPGANTEAFF. The CDR3 nucleotides read TGTGCCAGCAGCCCAGGCGCGAACACTGAAGCTTTCTTT. The V call is TRBV9, the J call TRBJ1-1, with D unclear. Germline V gene sequence: CDR1 SGDLS, CDR2 YYNGEE. This CDR3 has 13 residues. V lost 4 bases to trimming and J lost 1 base, with 8 bases between them.

This clonotype has a count of ten or more. The chain combines TRBV30 with TRBJ2-7; D might be TRBD1 (5 bases). Trimming left V 2 bases short and J 7 bases short, with 12 bases between. Germline V gene lookup returns CDR1 GTSNPN and CDR2 SVGIG (reference sequence). The CDR3 sequence is 12 residues long. The CDR3 DNA follows: TGTGCCTGGAGTCTTAGGGGTCGGGAGCAGTACTTC. As protein: CAWSLRGREQYF.

Remarks on this clonotype: The junction departs from the called germline gene at one end, perhaps through a read error. The chain joins TRBV5-1 to TRBJ2-7, with 9 bases identical to TRBD1. This CDR3 is built from 14 residues. From germline, CDR1 is SGHRS and CDR2 YFSETQ. CDR3 nucleotides: TGTGCCAGCAGTTTAGTGAGGACAGGGGACGAGCAGTACTTC. It codes for CASSLVRTGDEQYF.